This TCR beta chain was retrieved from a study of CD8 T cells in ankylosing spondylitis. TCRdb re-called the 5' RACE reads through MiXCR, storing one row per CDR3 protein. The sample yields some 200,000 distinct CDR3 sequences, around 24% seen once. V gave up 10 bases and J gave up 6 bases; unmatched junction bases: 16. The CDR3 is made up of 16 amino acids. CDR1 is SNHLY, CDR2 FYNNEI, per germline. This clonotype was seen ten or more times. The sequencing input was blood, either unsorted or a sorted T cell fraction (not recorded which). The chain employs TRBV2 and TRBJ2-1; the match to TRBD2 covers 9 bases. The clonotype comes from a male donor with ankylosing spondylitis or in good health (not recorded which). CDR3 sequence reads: CAIPPLAGPNGNEQFF. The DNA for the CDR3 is TGTGCCATTCCCCCCCTAGCGGGACCAAATGGCAATGAGCAGTTCTTC.